These T cell receptor beta chains were read from a single sample in a study of blood T cell repertoires in COVID-19. Libraries were prepared by immunoSEQ multiplex PCR; TCRdb keeps only in-frame clonotypes and omits some of them. The repertoire holds more than 300,000 clones, with under 90% as singletons. Sequencing was carried out using peripheral blood. The receptors come from a woman aged 30 to 39 with COVID-19, enrolled during active disease. CDR3s include the opening cysteine and the closing phenylalanine or tryptophan. Each record gives: V gene, CDR3 protein.

v_gene: TRBV6-5
CDR3aa: CASSSNRGLRWFF

v_gene: TRBV2
CDR3aa: CASSDQTGLYEKLFF

v_gene: TRBV19
CDR3aa: CASSISGTVLIQYF

v_gene: TRBV21-1
CDR3aa: CASSKAHGQGGQETQYF

v_gene: TRBV27
CDR3aa: CASSRRGFPQETQYF

v_gene: TRBV28
CDR3aa: CASSLRGKLFF

v_gene: TRBV4-2
CDR3aa: CASSQEQGRETQYF

v_gene: TRBV7-2
CDR3aa: CASSTRISGVTDTQYF

v_gene: TRBV5-5
CDR3aa: CASSLGLAGREQFF

v_gene: TRBV5-4
CDR3aa: CASSSGAGSSYNSPLHF

v_gene: TRBV19
CDR3aa: CASRRQGETQYF

v_gene: TRBV15
CDR3aa: CATSRDQGGEKLFF

v_gene: TRBV6-5
CDR3aa: CASSYMGSSYNSPLHF

v_gene: TRBV7-9
CDR3aa: CASSLAGRRGEFF

v_gene: TRBV28
CDR3aa: CASSLQGGETQYF

v_gene: TRBV25-1
CDR3aa: CASSDPPGTGVNTGELFF

v_gene: TRBV5-1
CDR3aa: CASSLEVGAYTEAFF

v_gene: TRBV30
CDR3aa: CAWSVQSTAGGYTF

v_gene: TRBV3-1/TRBV3-2
CDR3aa: CASSQVKETQYF

v_gene: TRBV18
CDR3aa: CASSIALQETQYF

v_gene: TRBV4-2
CDR3aa: CASSPWGRDIGYTF

v_gene: TRBV29-1
CDR3aa: CSVDFRAEAFF

v_gene: TRBV19
CDR3aa: CASSPLAGAKNIQYF

v_gene: TRBV29-1
CDR3aa: CSVTPTGADTQYF

v_gene: TRBV6-2/TRBV6-3
CDR3aa: CASSYNVGQGDGYTF

v_gene: TRBV2
CDR3aa: CASRGAQQYF

v_gene: TRBV5-4
CDR3aa: CASSVRRDIRTKNIQYF

v_gene: TRBV2
CDR3aa: CASRGLAGRNTQYF

v_gene: TRBV6-5
CDR3aa: CASSLTGSDTQYF